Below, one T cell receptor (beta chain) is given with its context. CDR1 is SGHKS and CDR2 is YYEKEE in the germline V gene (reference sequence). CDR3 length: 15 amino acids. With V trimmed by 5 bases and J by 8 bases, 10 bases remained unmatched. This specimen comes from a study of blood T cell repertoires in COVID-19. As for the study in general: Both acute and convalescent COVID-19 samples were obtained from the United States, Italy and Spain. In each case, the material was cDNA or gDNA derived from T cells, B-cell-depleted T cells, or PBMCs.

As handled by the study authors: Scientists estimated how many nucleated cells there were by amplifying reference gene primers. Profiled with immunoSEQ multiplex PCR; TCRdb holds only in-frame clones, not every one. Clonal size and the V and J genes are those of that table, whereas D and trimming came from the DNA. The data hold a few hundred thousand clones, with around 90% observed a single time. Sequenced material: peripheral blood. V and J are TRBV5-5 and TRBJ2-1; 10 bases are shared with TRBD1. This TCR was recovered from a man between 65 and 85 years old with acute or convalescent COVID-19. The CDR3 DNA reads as TGTGCCAGCAGGCGACAGGGGGCGAGGGTAGATGAGCAGTTCTTC. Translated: CASRRQGARVDEQFF. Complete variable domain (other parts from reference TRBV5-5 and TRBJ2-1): DAGVTQSPTHLIKTRGQQVTLRCSPISGHKSVSWYQQVLGQGPQFIFQYYEKEERGRGNFPDRFSARQFPNYSSELNVNALLLGDSALYLCASRRQGARVDEQFFGPGTRLTVL.